A selection of T cell receptor beta chains follows, all from one sample in a study of CD8+CD57+ T cells in acquired aplastic anemia. TCRdb used MiXCR to reprocess the reads, holding one entry per CDR3 protein. The repertoire holds around 430,000 distinct CDR3 sequences, with 25% to 40% as singletons. Sequenced sample: sorted CD4+, CD8+, or CD8+CD57+ T cells (not recorded which) from PBMCs. The receptors were sampled from a human donor with aplastic anemia. Both conserved end residues are part of each CDR3. A D gene is named only where the DNA matches it firmly. Size is omitted from some rows. Given values are once, few, many or a class for expanded clones.

D gene,V gene,clone size,J gene,CDR3 DNA,CDR3 protein
.,TRBV7-8,.,TRBJ1-6,TGTGCCAGCAGCTCAAGGTCACTCCCGTGTAATTCACCCCTCCACTTT,CASSSRSLPCNSPLHF
.,TRBV20-1,.,TRBJ1-1,TGCGGTGCCCGAGACGGGAACACTGAAGCCTTCTTT,CGARDGNTEAFF
.,TRBV25-1,.,TRBJ1-6,TGTGCCAGCAGTTTAAGGGGTAGGGGCAATTCACCCCTCCACTTT,CASSLRGRGNSPLHF
.,TRBV2,many,TRBJ1-5,TGTGCCAGCGCGAAAACCGACAGGATAGAACAGCCCCAGCATTTT,CASAKTDRIEQPQHF
.,TRBV3-1,few,TRBJ1-3,TGTGCCAGCAGCCAAGGAATTGAGACTGGAAACACCATATATTTT,CASSQGIETGNTIYF
TRBD1,TRBV15,few,TRBJ2-7,TGTGCCACCAGCAACTACAGGGGCGCCCACGAGCAGTACTTC,CATSNYRGAHEQYF
.,TRBV6-1,.,TRBJ1-1,TGTGCCAGCAGTCTTGGACCCGACACTGAAGCTTTCTTT,CASSLGPDTEAFF
TRBD1,TRBV10-3,.,TRBJ1-3,TGTGCCATCAGTGCCTCTTTAGACAGGGGCACTGGAAACACCATATATTTT,CAISASLDRGTGNTIYF
.,TRBV9,.,TRBJ2-2,TGTGCCAGTAGGGGCAGGGCTGGAAACACCGGGGAGCTGTTTTTT,CASRGRAGNTGELFF
.,TRBV10-3,many,TRBJ2-7,TGTGCCATCAGTGAGTCGGCCTATTACGAGCAGTACTTC,CAISESAYYEQYF
.,TRBV6-4,.,TRBJ2-1,TGTGCCAGCAGTGACGGGTGGGCACGTGGAAATGAGCAGTTCTTC,CASSDGWARGNEQFF
TRBD2,TRBV20-1,many,TRBJ2-7,TGCAGTGCTCCGCGAGCGGGAGTGTTCTACGAGCAGTACTTC,CSAPRAGVFYEQYF
TRBD1,TRBV15,many,TRBJ1-2,TGTGCCACCAGAAATACCGGGACAGGGGGCTATGGCTACACCTTC,CATRNTGTGGYGYTF
.,TRBV6-1,few,TRBJ1-5,TGTGCCAGCAGGGTAGCAGGGCCGGTATTATTGCAAAATCGTCAGCCCCAGCATTTT,CASRVAGPVLLQNRQPQHF
TRBD2,TRBV12-3/TRBV12-4,few,TRBJ2-1,TGTGCCAGCAGTGCCACGGGACTAGCGGGCCAGGATGAGCAGTTCTTC,CASSATGLAGQDEQFF
.,TRBV19,few,TRBJ1-4,TGTGCCAGTAGTAGGGGGGCGGGTGAAAAACTGTTTTTT,CASSRGAGEKLFF
.,TRBV12-3/TRBV12-4,.,TRBJ1-5,TGTGCCAGCAGTTTACGGGGGCGCAGTCAGCCCCAGCATTTT,CASSLRGRSQPQHF
.,TRBV12-3/TRBV12-4,few,TRBJ1-2,TGTGCCAACTTTCGGGTTTATGAAGAGGGTTACACCTTC,CANFRVYEEGYTF
.,TRBV30,.,TRBJ2-7,TGTGCCTGGAGTTCGGGGAGTCCTTACGAGCAGTACTTC,CAWSSGSPYEQYF
.,TRBV12-3/TRBV12-4,few,TRBJ1-3,TGTGCCAGCGCGAGCTCTGGAAACACCATATATTTT,CASASSGNTIYF
TRBD1,TRBV10-3,.,TRBJ2-7,TGTGCCATCAGTCAGGGACAGGCAAATTCCTACGAGCAGTACTTC,CAISQGQANSYEQYF
TRBD1,TRBV2,many,TRBJ1-2,TGTGCCAGCAGTGGACAGGGGACTAACTATGGCTACACCTTC,CASSGQGTNYGYTF
TRBD1,TRBV29-1,many,TRBJ2-3,TGCAGCGTTGTTGGACAGGGCAGCACAGATACGCAGTATTTT,CSVVGQGSTDTQYF
.,TRBV28,.,TRBJ2-7,TGTGCCAGCAGTCCCACCGGGGCCACTCGGGGCTACGAGCAGTACTTC,CASSPTGATRGYEQYF
.,TRBV7-8,many,TRBJ1-5,TGTGCCAGCAGCTTAGCACCGGGGACGGAGGTCCAGCCCCAGCATTTT,CASSLAPGTEVQPQHF
.,TRBV19,few,TRBJ1-4,TGTGCCAGTGGGCCCGAAGGTGAAAAACTGTTTTTT,CASGPEGEKLFF
TRBD1,TRBV19,many,TRBJ1-2,TGTGCCAGTAGTTGGAGGGCACAGGGGGACTATGGCTACACCTTC,CASSWRAQGDYGYTF
TRBD1,TRBV3-1,.,TRBJ1-5,TGTGCCAGCAGCCGATCTGGACAGGGGGATCAGCCCCAGCATTTT,CASSRSGQGDQPQHF
.,TRBV20-1,.,TRBJ2-1,TGCAGTGCTAGGCACCACGAGGGGCTAGCGACGAATGAGCAGTTCTTC,CSARHHEGLATNEQFF
TRBD1,TRBV12-3/TRBV12-4,few,TRBJ1-3,TGTGCCAGCAGTTTAGCGGGGACAGGGAGTGGAAACACCATATATTTT,CASSLAGTGSGNTIYF
.,TRBV29-1,.,TRBJ2-5,TGCAGCGTTTCGAATAACCAAGAGACCCAGTACTTC,CSVSNNQETQYF
.,TRBV2,many,TRBJ1-5,TGTGCCAGCAGTGGTGGCAGTGGATCCGGTTATCAGCCCCAGCATTTT,CASSGGSGSGYQPQHF